Below are 5 T cell receptor beta chains sequenced from a single sample in a study of blood T cells in healthy people across ages. Through a sample-barcoded 5' primer and a J-beta primer mix, a second PCR was run for 7 to 11 cycles. TCRdb reanalysed the 5' RACE reads using MiXCR and keeps one entry per CDR3 protein. The sample yields under 850,000 distinct CDR3 sequences, 36% seen once. Source material: blood. The receptors originated from a man aged 18 to 30 in good health.

The count of this clonotype is one. V and J are TRBV6-2 or TRBV6-3 and TRBJ2-1, with 7 nucleotides matching TRBD1. V was pared by 5 bases and J by 9 bases, with 7 bases of the junction left unmatched. The length of the CDR3 is 13 residues. Germline values: CDR1 MNHEY, CDR2 SVGEGT. The CDR3 coding sequence is TGTGCCAGCAGTCCCAACGCAGGGGGTGAGCAGTTCTTC. Protein product: CASSPNAGGEQFF.

The rearrangement links TRBV18 to TRBJ1-1; D perhaps matches TRBD1 (6 bases). The CDR3 has 13 amino acids. Germline CDR1 is KGHSH and CDR2 is LQKENI. Trimming removed 5 bases at V and 3 bases at J, with 10 bases between. The CDR3: CASSEGGDTEAFF. DNA for the CDR3: TGTGCCAGCTCAGAGGGGGGGGACACTGAAGCTTTCTTT.

The CDR3 is CASSPRDGPQHF. For the CDR3, the DNA is TGTGCCAGCAGCCCCCGGGACGGGCCCCAGCATTTT. The V gene is TRBV7-2, the J gene TRBJ1-5, with a tentative D call TRBD1 (5 bases). The CDR3 spans 12 residues. The germline V gene has CDR1 SGHTA and CDR2 FQGNSA. The V and J ends lost 5 bases and 9 bases respectively, with 11 bases between them.

The V gene is TRBV20-1, the J gene TRBJ2-3; no clear D. The CDR3 extends over 14 amino acids. Germline CDR1 and CDR2: DFQATT and SNEGSKA (reference sequence). Trimming took 2 bases from V and 4 from J, leaving 13 bases between them. The CDR3 nucleotides read TGCAGTGCTAGAAACGGAGAGCGTGCAGATACGCAGTATTTT. The encoded protein is CSARNGERADTQYF.

This clonotype was observed many times. The chain uses TRBV6-6 and TRBJ1-2, with D uncertain. The CDR3 is 13 amino acids. V lost 0 bases and J lost 6, with 8 bases in between. Per germline, CDR1 MNHNY and CDR2 SVGAGI (reference sequence). CDR3 amino acids: CASSYSQRDGYTF. DNA for the CDR3: TGTGCCAGCAGTTACTCGCAAAGGGATGGCTACACCTTC.